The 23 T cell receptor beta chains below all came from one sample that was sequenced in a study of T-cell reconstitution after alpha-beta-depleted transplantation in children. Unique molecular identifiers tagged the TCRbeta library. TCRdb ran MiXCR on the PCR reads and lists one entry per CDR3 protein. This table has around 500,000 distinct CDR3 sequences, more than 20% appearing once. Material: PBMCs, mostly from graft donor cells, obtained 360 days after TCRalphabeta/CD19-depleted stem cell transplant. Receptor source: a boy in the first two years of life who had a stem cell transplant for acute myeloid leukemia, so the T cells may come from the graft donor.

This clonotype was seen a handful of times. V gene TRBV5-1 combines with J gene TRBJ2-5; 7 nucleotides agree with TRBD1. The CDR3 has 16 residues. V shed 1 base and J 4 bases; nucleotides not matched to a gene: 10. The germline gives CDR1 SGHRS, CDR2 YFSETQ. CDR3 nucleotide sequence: TGCGCCAGCAGCTTGACCCGGGACAGCAGGGGAGAGACCCAGTACTTC. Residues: CASSLTRDSRGETQYF.

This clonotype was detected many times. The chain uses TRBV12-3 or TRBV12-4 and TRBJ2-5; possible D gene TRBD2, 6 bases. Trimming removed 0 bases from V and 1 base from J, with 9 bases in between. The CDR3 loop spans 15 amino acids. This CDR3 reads CASSLAGLIQETQYF. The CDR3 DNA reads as TGTGCCAGCAGTTTAGCGGGACTCATCCAAGAGACCCAGTACTTC.

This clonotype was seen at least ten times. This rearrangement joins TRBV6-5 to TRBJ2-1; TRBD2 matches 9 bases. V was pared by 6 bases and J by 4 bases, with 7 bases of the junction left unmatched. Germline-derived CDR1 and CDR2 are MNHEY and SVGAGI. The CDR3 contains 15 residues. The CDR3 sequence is CASRSGTSPYNEQFF. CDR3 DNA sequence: TGTGCCAGCAGGTCCGGGACTAGCCCTTACAATGAGCAGTTCTTC.

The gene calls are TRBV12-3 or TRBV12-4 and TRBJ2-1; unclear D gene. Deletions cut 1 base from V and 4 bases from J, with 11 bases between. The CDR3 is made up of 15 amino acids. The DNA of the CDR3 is TGTGCCAGCAGTTTAGGGCAGGTGCCATACAATGAGCAGTTCTTC. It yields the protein CASSLGQVPYNEQFF.

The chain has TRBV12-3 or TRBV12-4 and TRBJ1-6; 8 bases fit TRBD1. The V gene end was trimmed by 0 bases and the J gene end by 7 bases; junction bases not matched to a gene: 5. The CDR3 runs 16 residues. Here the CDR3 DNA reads TGTGCCAGCAGTTTAGCGTCCTGGACAGGGAATTCACCCCTCCACTTT. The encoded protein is CASSLASWTGNSPLHF.

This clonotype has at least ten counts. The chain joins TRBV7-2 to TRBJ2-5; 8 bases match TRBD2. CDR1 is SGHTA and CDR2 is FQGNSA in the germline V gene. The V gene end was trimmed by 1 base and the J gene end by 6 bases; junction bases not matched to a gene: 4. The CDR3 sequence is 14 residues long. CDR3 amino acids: CASSLGAGDQTQYF. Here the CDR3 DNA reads TGTGCCAGCAGCTTAGGAGCGGGGGATCAGACCCAGTACTTC.

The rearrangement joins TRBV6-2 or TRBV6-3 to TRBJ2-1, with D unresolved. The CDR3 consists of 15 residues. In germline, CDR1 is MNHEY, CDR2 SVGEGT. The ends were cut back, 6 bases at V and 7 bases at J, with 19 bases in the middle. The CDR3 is CASSSPGLVVNEQFF. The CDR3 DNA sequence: TGTGCCAGCAGCAGCCCCGGGTTAGTGGTGAATGAGCAGTTCTTC.

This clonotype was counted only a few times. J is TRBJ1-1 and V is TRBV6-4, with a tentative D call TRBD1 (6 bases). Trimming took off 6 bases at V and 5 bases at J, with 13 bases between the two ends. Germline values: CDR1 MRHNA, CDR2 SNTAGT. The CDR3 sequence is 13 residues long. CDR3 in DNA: TGTGCCAGCAGCATTGACAGGTTGACTGAAGCTTTCTTT. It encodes CASSIDRLTEAFF.

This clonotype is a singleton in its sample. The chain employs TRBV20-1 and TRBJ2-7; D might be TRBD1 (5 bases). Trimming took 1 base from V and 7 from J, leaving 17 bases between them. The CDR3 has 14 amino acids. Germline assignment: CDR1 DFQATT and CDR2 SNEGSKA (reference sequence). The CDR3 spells CSARGIGAGLEQYV. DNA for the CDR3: TGCAGTGCTAGAGGGATAGGGGCAGGGCTTGAGCAGTACGTC.

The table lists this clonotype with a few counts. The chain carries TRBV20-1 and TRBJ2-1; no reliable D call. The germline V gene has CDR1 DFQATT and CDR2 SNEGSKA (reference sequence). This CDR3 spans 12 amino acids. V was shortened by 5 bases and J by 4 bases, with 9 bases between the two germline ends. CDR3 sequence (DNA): TGCAGTGCTGTGGGCAGTTACAATGAGCAGTTCTTC. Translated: CSAVGSYNEQFF.

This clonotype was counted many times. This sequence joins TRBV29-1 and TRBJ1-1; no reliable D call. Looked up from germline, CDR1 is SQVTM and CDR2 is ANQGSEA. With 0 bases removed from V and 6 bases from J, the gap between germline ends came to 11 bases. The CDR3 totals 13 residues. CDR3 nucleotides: TGCAGCGTTGAAGATGGTGAGGGTCCTGAAGCTTTCTTT. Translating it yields CSVEDGEGPEAFF.

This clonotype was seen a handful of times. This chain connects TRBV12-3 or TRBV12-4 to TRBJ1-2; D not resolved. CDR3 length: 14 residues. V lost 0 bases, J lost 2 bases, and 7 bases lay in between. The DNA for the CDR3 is TGTGCCAGCAGTTTAGCGCGGGCGAACTATGGCTACACCTTC. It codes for CASSLARANYGYTF.

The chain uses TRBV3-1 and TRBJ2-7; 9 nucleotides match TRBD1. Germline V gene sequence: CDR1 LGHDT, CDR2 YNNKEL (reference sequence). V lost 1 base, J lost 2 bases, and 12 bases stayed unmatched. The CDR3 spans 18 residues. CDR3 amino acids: CASSQGVTTGGKTYEQYF. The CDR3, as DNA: TGTGCCAGCAGCCAAGGGGTTACGACAGGGGGGAAGACCTACGAGCAGTACTTC.

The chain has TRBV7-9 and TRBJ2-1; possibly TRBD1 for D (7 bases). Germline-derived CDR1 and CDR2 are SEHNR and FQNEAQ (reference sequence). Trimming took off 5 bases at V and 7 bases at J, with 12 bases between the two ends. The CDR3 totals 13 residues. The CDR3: CASSLRGENEQFF. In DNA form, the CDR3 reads TGTGCCAGCAGCCTCAGGGGGGAGAATGAGCAGTTCTTC.

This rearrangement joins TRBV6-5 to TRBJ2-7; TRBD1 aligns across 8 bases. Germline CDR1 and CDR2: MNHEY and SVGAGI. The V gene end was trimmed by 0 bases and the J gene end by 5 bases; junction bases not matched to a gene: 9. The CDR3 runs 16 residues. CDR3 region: CASSYSRMTGANEQYV. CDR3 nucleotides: TGTGCCAGCAGTTACTCCCGGATGACAGGGGCTAACGAGCAGTACGTC.

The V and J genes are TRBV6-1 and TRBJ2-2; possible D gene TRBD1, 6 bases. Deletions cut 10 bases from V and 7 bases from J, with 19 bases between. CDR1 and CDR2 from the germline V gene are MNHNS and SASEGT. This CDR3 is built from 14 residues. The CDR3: CAIRRLQGDGELFF. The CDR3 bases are TGTGCCATCAGACGCCTACAGGGAGACGGGGAGCTGTTTTTT.

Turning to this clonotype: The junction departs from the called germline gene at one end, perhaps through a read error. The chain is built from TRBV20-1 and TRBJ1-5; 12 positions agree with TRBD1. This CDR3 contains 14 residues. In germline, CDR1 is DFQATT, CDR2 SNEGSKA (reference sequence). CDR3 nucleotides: TGCATTGCTCCCGGGACAGGGGGCGGTCAGCCCCAGCATTTT. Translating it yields CIAPGTGGGQPQHF.

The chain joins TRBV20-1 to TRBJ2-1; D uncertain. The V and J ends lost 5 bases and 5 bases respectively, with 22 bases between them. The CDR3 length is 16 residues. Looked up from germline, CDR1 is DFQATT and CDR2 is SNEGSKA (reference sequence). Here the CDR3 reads CSAGLTWTSADNEQFF. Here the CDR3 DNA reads TGCAGTGCTGGGCTTACATGGACCTCCGCCGACAATGAGCAGTTCTTC.

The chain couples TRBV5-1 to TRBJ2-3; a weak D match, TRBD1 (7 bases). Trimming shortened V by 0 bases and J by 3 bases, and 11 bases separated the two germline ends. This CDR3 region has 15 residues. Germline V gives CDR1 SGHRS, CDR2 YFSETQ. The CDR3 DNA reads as TGCGCCAGCAGCTTGGGGAGGGGGCGGACAGATACGCAGTATTTT. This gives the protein CASSLGRGRTDTQYF.

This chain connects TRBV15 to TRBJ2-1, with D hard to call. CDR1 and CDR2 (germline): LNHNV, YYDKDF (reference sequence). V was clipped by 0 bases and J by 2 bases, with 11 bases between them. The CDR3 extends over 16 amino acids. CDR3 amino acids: CATSRDQRPPYNEQFF. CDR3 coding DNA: TGTGCCACCAGCAGAGATCAGCGACCCCCCTACAATGAGCAGTTCTTC.

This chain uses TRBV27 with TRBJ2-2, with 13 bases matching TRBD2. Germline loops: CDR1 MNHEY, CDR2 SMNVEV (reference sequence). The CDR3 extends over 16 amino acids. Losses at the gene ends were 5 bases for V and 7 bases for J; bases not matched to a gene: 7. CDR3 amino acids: CASSQGLAGARGELFF. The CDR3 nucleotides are TGTGCCAGCAGTCAAGGACTAGCGGGGGCCCGCGGGGAGCTGTTTTTT.

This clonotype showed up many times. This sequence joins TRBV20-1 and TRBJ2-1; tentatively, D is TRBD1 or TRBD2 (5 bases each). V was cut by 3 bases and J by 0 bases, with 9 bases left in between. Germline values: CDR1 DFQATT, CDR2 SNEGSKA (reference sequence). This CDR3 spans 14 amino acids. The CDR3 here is CSASGASSYNEQFF. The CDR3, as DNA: TGCAGTGCTAGCGGGGCGAGCTCCTACAATGAGCAGTTCTTC.

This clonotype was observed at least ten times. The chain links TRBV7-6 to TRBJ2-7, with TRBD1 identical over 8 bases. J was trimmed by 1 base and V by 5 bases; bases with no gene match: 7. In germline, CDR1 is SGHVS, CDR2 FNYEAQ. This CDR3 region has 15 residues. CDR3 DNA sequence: TGTGCCAGCAGCCCTACGACAGGGGAATCCTACGAGCAGTACTTC. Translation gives CASSPTTGESYEQYF.